This is a list of T cell receptor beta chains from one sample in a study of blood T cells in healthy people across ages. TCRdb re-derived calls from the 5' RACE reads in MiXCR, one entry per CDR3 protein. The sample consists of about 1,400,000 distinct CDR3 sequences, around 55% of them appearing once. Sequenced: blood. These receptors originate from a man between 18 and 35 years old in good health. CDR3s include the opening cysteine and the closing phenylalanine or tryptophan. Fields, in order: D gene, V gene, CDR3 protein. The D gene is left open where the match is weak.

>.|TRBV6-1
CASKYWGNEQFF
>.|TRBV5-6
CASSLNRGRELAKNIQYF
>.|TRBV15
CATSARPGVGSEKLFF
>TRBD2|TRBV27
CASSPLGLAGPSHHEQYF
>TRBD1|TRBV15
CATSRDRGTGGHGYTF
>TRBD1|TRBV10-2
CASSEDRDYEQYF
>.|TRBV29-1
CSVVVPGYGYGYTF
>.|TRBV12-3/TRBV12-4
CASSWAGETDTQYF
>TRBD1|TRBV12-3/TRBV12-4
CASSAGTVYGYTF
>TRBD2|TRBV14
CASSALPSGRRVAKNIQYF
>.|TRBV7-2
CASRQGLVSPLHF
>.|TRBV25-1
CASTGRFNVLTF
>TRBD2|TRBV20-1
CSARPGTSGRRDTQYF
>.|TRBV2
CASSEAAAFFQETQYF
>.|TRBV4-1
CTSSQHTGSSYNEQFF
>.|TRBV2
CASSTWTVADTQYF
>.|TRBV20-1
CSATSQQETNYEQYF
>.|TRBV12-3/TRBV12-4
CASSFAGTRRNEQFF
>.|TRBV27
CASSALVGAGVYEQYF
>.|TRBV20-1
CSAKEAGARGKNIQYF
>.|TRBV7-2
CASASLASHEQYF
>.|TRBV7-2
CASSLTRGVRPQHF
>TRBD2|TRBV7-9
CASSLGRLAGGLKETQYF
>.|TRBV28
CASSFGRPEAFF
>.|TRBV4-2
CASSEEGEGDEQFF
>TRBD1|TRBV25-1
CASSRDRISGANVLTF
>TRBD1|TRBV2
CAREQATGELFF
>TRBD2|TRBV20-1
CSASRTSGGLYEQYF
>.|TRBV6-2/TRBV6-3
CASRLRVGTDTQYF
>.|TRBV13
CASSLVGTGSGANVLTF
>.|TRBV4-3
CASSQEIASMSTYEQYF
>.|TRBV29-1
CSVRGGGSAYEQYF
>.|TRBV20-1
CSARDPGGPLSYEQYF
>TRBD1|TRBV29-1
CSVWGGTGSNEQFF
>.|TRBV4-3
CASSQRIEQNTEAFF
>.|TRBV29-1
CSVEGAGASTDTQYF
>.|TRBV6-2/TRBV6-3
CASHGPDREQYF
>.|TRBV6-1
CASSVRPRGTDTQYF
>.|TRBV7-6
CASSLAREVGYTF
>TRBD2|TRBV27
CASSLALAGGDQFF
>TRBD1|TRBV6-1
CASSGPTGSVGGYTF
>.|TRBV6-1
CASSSYNNEQFF
>TRBD1|TRBV29-1
CSVGGQGQVTQYF
>.|TRBV4-1
CASSQVPGPLNEQYF
>.|TRBV29-1
CSVRAGDGYEQYF
>.|TRBV6-4
CASSDSAQGASFF
>TRBD2|TRBV6-6
CASSYVSSGGGETQYF
>.|TRBV6-2/TRBV6-3
CASSYSDRDRSSYEQFF
>.|TRBV12-5
CASVFRLYYGYTF
>.|TRBV20-1
CSASLRGVDTQYF
>TRBD1|TRBV20-1
CSASATGDPYGYTF
>.|TRBV4-3
CASSQDPQGSSNEQYF
>.|TRBV11-2
CASNSYYQETQYF
>TRBD1|TRBV7-9
CASSLFPWTGTTYNEQFF